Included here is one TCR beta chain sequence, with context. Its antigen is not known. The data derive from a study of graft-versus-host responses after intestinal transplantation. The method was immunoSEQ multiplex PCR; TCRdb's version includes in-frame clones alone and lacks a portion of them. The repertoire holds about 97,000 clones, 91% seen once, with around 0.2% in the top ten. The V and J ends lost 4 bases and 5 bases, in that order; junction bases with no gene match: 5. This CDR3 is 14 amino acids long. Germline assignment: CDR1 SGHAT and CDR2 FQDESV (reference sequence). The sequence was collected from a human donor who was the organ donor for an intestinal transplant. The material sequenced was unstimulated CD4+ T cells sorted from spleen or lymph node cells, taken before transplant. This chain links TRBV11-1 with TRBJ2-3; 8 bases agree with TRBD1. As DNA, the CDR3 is TGTGCCAGCAGCTCCAGGGGGCGCGAAGATACGCAGTATTTT. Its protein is CASSSRGREDTQYF.